The TCR beta chain described here comes from a study of blood T cell repertoires in COVID-19. Background on the study: Sites across the United States, Italy and Spain contributed samples from acute and convalescent COVID-19. The cDNA or gDNA used as material had been derived from T cells, B-cell-depleted T cells, or PBMCs.

Per the original methods: Amplified reference gene primers provided the basis for estimating nucleated cell counts. Produced via immunoSEQ multiplex PCR; TCRdb's table is partial and in-frame only. V and J calls and clone size are given by that table; D and trimming were obtained from the DNA. This table has 200,000 to 250,000 clones, almost 90% appearing once. The ends lost 2 bases at V and 8 bases at J; junction bases unmatched: 1. Germline V gives CDR1 SGHRS, CDR2 YFSETQ. This CDR3 comprises 12 residues. The chain recombines TRBV5-1 with TRBJ2-1; 7 bases line up with TRBD2. This sequence was found in a man between 18 and 35 years old with active or convalescent COVID-19. The specimen sequenced was peripheral blood. The CDR3 DNA reads TGCGCCAGCAGCTTTCTAGCGGATGAGCAGTTCTTC. This translates into CASSFLADEQFF.